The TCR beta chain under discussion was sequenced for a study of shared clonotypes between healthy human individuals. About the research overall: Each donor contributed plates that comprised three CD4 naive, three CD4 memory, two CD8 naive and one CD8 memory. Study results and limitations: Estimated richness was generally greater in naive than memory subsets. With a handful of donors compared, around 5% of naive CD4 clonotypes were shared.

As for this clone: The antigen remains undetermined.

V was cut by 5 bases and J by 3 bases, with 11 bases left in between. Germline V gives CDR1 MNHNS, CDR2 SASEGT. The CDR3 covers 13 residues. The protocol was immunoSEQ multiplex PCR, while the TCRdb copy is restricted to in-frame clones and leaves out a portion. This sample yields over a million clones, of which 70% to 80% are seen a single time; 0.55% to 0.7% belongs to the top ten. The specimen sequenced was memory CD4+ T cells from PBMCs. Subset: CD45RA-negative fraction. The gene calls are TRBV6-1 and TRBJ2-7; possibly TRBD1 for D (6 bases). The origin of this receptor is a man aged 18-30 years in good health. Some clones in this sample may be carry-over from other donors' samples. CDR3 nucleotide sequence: TGTGCCAGCAGTAACCGGGACAACTACGAGCAGTACTTC. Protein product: CASSNRDNYEQYF.